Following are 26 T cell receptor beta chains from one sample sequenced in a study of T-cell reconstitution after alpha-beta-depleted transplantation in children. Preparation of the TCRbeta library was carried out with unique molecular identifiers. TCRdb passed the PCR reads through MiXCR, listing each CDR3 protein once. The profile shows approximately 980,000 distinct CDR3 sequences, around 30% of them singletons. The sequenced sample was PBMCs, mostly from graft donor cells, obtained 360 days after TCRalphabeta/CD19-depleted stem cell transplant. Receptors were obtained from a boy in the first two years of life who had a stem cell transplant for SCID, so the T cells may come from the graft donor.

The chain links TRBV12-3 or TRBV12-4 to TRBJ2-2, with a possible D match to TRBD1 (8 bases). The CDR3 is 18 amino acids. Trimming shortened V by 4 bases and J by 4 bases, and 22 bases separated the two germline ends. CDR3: CASSYRGTTVRATGELFF. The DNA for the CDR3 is TGTGCCAGCAGTTACAGGGGGACTACTGTGAGGGCCACCGGGGAGCTGTTTTTT.

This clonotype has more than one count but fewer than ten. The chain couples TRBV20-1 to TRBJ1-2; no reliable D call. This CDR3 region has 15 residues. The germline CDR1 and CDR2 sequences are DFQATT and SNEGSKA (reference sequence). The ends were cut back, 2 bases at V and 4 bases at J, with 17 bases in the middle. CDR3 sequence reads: CSARRPLDYFYGYTF. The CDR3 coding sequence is TGCAGTGCTAGACGCCCCTTAGACTATTTCTATGGCTACACCTTC.

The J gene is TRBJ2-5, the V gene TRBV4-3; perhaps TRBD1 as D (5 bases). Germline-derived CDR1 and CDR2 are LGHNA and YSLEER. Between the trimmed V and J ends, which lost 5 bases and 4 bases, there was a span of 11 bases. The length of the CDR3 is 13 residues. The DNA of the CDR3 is TGCGCCAGCAGCGAGGCAGGGTCAGAGACCCAGTACTTC. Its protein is CASSEAGSETQYF.

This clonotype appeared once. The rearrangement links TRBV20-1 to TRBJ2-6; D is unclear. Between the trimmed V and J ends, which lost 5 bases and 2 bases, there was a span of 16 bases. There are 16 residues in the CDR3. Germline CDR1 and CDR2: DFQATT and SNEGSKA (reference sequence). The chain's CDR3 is CSAVTKGLAGANVLTF. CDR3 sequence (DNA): TGCAGTGCTGTGACCAAGGGCCTGGCTGGGGCCAACGTCCTGACTTTC.

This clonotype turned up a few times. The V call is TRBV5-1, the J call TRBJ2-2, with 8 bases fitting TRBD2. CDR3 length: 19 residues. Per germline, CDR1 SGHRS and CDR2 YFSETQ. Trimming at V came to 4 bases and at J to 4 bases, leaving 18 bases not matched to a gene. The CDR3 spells CASSQGTRGLRVITGELFF. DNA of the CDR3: TGCGCCAGCAGCCAGGGGACTAGAGGCCTCCGTGTGATCACCGGGGAGCTGTTTTTT.

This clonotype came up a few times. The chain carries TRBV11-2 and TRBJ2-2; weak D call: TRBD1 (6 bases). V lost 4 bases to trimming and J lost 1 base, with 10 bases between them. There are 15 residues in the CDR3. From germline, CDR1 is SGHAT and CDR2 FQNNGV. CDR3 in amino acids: CASSSGVLNTGELFF. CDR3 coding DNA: TGTGCCAGCAGCTCAGGGGTTTTGAACACCGGGGAGCTGTTTTTT. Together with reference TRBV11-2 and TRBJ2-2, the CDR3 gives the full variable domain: EAGVAQSPRYKIIEKRQSVAFWCNPISGHATLYWYQQILGQGPKLLIQFQNNGVVDDSQLPKDRFSAERLKGVDSTLKIQPAKLEDSAVYLCASSSGVLNTGELFFGEGSRLTVL.

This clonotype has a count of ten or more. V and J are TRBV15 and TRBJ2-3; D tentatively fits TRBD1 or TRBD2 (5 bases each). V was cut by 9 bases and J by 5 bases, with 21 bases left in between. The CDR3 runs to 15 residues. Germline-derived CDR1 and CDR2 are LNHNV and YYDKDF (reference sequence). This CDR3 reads CATTLGRTIGDTQYF. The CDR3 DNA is TGTGCCACGACCCTGGGACGAACAATAGGAGATACGCAGTATTTT.

The chain's CDR3 is CASSKGEQGAGEQYF. CDR3 in DNA: TGTGCCAGCAGCAAAGGGGAACAGGGGGCGGGGGAGCAGTACTTC. This chain links TRBV21-1 with TRBJ2-7; the table names TRBD1, a call not compared with the DNA. TRBV21-1 is designated a pseudogene. The CDR3 consists of 15 residues.

The CDR3 here is CASTWDPDTQYF. The CDR3 DNA is TGTGCCAGCACCTGGGACCCAGATACGCAGTATTTT. The chain joins TRBV5-5 to TRBJ2-3; D may be TRBD1 or TRBD2 (5 bases each). The CDR3 has 12 residues. Trimming removed 6 bases at V and 4 bases at J, with 9 bases between. Germline-derived CDR1 and CDR2 are SGHKS and YYEKEE (reference sequence).

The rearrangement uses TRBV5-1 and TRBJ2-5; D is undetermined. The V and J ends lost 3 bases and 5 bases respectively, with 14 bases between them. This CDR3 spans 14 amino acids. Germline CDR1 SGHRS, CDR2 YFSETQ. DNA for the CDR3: TGCGCCAGCAGCTCCCTACTGAGCTCGGAGACCCAGTACTTC. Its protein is CASSSLLSSETQYF.

CDR3 amino acids: CASSRWDGFNTEAFF. CDR3 nucleotide sequence: TGCGCCAGCAGCAGATGGGATGGTTTTAACACTGAAGCTTTCTTT. This chain uses TRBV5-1 with TRBJ1-1; D is uncertain. The CDR3 sequence is 15 residues long. Germline V gives CDR1 SGHRS, CDR2 YFSETQ. The V end lost 4 bases, the J end lost 2 bases, and 15 bases lay between the germline ends.

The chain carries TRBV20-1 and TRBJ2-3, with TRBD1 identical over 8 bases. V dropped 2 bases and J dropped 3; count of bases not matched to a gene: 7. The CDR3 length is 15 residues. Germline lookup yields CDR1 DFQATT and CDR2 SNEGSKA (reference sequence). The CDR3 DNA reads TGCAGTGCTAGACCAAGTACAGGGGGTACAGATACGCAGTATTTT. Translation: CSARPSTGGTDTQYF.

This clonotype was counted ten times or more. The CDR3 sequence is CASSLDREETQYF. CDR3 in DNA: TGCGCCAGCAGCTTGGACAGGGAGGAGACCCAGTACTTC. V usage is TRBV5-1 and J usage is TRBJ2-5, with a possible D match to TRBD1 (6 bases). The length of the CDR3 is 13 residues. CDR1 is SGHRS, CDR2 YFSETQ, per germline. V lost 0 bases and J 5 bases, leaving 8 bases between the germline ends. Together with reference TRBV5-1 and TRBJ2-5, the CDR3 gives the full variable domain: KAGVTQTPRYLIKTRGQQVTLSCSPISGHRSVSWYQQTPGQGLQFLFEYFSETQRNKGNFPGRFSGRQFSNSRSEMNVSTLELGDSALYLCASSLDREETQYFGPGTRLLVL.

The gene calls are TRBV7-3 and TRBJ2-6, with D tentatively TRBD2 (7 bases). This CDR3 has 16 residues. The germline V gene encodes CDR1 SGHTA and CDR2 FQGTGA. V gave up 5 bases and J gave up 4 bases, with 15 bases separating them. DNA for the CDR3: TGTGCCAGCAGCATAGGGGGGGGCTCCGGGGCCAACGTCCTGACTTTC. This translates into CASSIGGGSGANVLTF.

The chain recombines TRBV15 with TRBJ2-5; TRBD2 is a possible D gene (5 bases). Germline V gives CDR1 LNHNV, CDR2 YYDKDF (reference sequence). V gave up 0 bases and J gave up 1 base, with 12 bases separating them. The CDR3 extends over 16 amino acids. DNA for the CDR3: TGTGCCACCAGCAGAGACCCCCCCAGCGGCCAAGAGACCCAGTACTTC. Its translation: CATSRDPPSGQETQYF. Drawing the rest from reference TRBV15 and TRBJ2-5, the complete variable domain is DAMVIQNPRYQVTQFGKPVTLSCSQTLNHNVMYWYQQKSSQAPKLLFHYYDKDFNNEADTPDNFQSRRPNTSFCFLDIRSPGLGDTAMYLCATSRDPPSGQETQYFGPGTRLLVL.

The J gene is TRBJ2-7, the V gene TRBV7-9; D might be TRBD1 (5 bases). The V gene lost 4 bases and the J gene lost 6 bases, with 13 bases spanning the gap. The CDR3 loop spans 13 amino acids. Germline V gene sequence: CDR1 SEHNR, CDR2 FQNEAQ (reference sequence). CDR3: CASSWSDTLEQYF. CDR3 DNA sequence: TGTGCCAGCAGCTGGTCGGACACCCTCGAGCAGTACTTC. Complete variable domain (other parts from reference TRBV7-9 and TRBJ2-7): DTGVSQNPRHKITKRGQNVTFRCDPISEHNRLYWYRQTLGQGPEFLTYFQNEAQLEKSRLLSDRFSAERPKGSFSTLEIQRTEQGDSAMYLCASSWSDTLEQYFGPGTRLTVT.

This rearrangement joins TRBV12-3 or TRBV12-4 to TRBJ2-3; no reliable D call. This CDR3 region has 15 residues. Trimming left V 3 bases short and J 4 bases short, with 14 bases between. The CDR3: CASSLGIVLADTQYF. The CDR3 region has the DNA TGTGCCAGCAGTTTGGGTATTGTGCTGGCAGATACGCAGTATTTT.

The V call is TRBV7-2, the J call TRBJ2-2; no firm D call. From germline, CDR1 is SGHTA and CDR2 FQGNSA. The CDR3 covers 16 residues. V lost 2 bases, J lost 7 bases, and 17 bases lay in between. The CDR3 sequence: CASSLRTAALGGELFF. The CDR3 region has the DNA TGTGCCAGCAGCTTACGGACGGCTGCCCTGGGCGGGGAGCTGTTTTTT.

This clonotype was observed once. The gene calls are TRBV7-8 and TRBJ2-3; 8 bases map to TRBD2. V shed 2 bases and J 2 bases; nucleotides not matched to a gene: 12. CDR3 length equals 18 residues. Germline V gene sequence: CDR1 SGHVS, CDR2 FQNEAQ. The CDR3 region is CASSLQRTSGGYTDTQYF. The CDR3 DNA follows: TGTGCCAGCAGCTTACAGAGAACTAGCGGTGGATACACAGATACGCAGTATTTT.

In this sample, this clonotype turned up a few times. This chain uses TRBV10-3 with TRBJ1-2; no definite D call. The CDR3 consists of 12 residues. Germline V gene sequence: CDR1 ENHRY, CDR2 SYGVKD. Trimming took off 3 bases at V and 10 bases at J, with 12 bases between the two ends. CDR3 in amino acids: CAISDRKHDYTF. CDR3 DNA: TGTGCCATCAGTGATCGGAAACATGACTACACCTTC.

The CDR3 loop is CASSLAGGTGEQYF. The CDR3 nucleotides read TGTGCCAGCAGCTTGGCCGGCGGCACGGGGGAGCAGTACTTC. This chain connects TRBV5-5 to TRBJ2-7; perhaps TRBD2 as D (5 bases). Trimming took 0 bases from V and 7 from J, leaving 14 bases between them. The CDR3 totals 14 residues. Germline-derived CDR1 and CDR2 are SGHKS and YYEKEE (reference sequence). Full variable domain (remainder filled in from reference TRBV5-5 and TRBJ2-7): DAGVTQSPTHLIKTRGQQVTLRCSPISGHKSVSWYQQVLGQGPQFIFQYYEKEERGRGNFPDRFSARQFPNYSSELNVNALLLGDSALYLCASSLAGGTGEQYFGPGTRLTVT.

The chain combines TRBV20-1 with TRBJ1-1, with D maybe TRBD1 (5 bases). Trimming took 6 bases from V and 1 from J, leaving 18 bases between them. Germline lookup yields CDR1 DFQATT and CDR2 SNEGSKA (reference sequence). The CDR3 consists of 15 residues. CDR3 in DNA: TGCAGTGCCCCACGGGGGGTGATGGGGAACACTGAAGCTTTCTTT. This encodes CSAPRGVMGNTEAFF.

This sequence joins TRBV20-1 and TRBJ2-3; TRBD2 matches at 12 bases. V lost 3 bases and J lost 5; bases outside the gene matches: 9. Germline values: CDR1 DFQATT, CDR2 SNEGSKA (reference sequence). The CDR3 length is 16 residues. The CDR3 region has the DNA TGCAGTGCTAGTACGCTAGCGGGGGGGCGCGGAGATACGCAGTATTTT. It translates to CSASTLAGGRGDTQYF.

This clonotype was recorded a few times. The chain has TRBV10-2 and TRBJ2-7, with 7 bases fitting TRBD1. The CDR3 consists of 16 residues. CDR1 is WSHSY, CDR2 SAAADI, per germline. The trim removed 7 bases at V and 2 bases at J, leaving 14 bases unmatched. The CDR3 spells CASTILPWTGTYEQYF. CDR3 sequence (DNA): TGCGCCAGCACCATCCTACCATGGACAGGTACCTACGAGCAGTACTTC.

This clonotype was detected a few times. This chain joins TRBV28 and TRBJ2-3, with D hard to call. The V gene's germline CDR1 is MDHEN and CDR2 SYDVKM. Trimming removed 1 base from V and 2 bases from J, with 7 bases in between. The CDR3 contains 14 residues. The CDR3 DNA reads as TGTGCCAGCAGTTTATTCGACTCCACAGATACGCAGTATTTT. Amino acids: CASSLFDSTDTQYF.

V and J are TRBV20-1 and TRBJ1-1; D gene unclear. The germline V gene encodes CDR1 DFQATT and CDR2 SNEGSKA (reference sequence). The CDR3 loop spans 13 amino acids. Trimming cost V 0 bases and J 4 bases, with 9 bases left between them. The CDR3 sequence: CSARDLPSTEAFF. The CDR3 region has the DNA TGCAGTGCTAGAGATCTGCCCAGCACTGAAGCTTTCTTT.